This T cell receptor beta chain is from a study of CD8+ T cells in alopecia areata. A note on this clone: Its target is not known.

Treatment defined: oral pan-JAK inhibitor, 5-10 mg twice daily. Sorting of PBMCs yielded the CD4+ and CD8+ T cells. Study-level results: The study found TCR sharing across patients less clear than in mice, possibly for HLA reasons. The study found that many expanded lesional clones persisted in scalp and blood during tofacitinib.

Extracted RNA was reverse transcribed, and the resulting cDNA served as sequencing template. The protocol was immunoSEQ multiplex PCR, while the TCRdb copy is restricted to in-frame clones and leaves out a portion. The data contain 150,000 to 200,000 clones, about three fifths of them singletons. Germline V gene sequence: CDR1 SQVTM, CDR2 ANQGSEA. Deletions cut 0 bases from V and 4 bases from J, with 11 bases between. This CDR3 is 14 amino acids long. This clonotype originated in a human donor with alopecia areata. The chain combines TRBV29-1 with TRBJ2-3; D might be TRBD2 (6 bases). The sample here was CD4+ T cells sorted from blood, taken at week 24, from a patient treated with tofacitinib. The CDR3 protein is CSVEDRRAADTQYF. In DNA, the CDR3 is TGCAGCGTTGAAGATAGGAGGGCAGCAGATACGCAGTATTTT.